This T cell receptor beta chain was identified in a study of T cell repertoires in cytomegalovirus infection. Worth noting for this clonotype: Antigen unknown.

Study-wide findings and caveats: In two of eight donors, the top clonotype was HLA-C-restricted CMV-specific.

Germline CDR1 and CDR2: MNHNS and SASEGT. The CDR3 loop spans 14 amino acids. V was trimmed by 8 bases and J by 3 bases, leaving 16 bases between them. One entry per CDR3 protein results from TCRdb running MiXCR on the reads. The sample carries some 590,000 distinct CDR3 sequences, about 39% recorded once. V is TRBV6-1 and J is TRBJ2-5; D remains ambiguous. This TCR was recovered from a human donor in good health (CMV status not recorded). Some clones in this sample may be carry-over from other donors' samples. Specimen: cultured PBMCs, collected from culture after CMV antigen stimulation. The CDR3 is CASAPRAVKETQYF. In nucleotides, the CDR3 is TGTGCCAGCGCCCCCCGCGCCGTGAAAGAGACCCAGTACTTC.